Each of the 12 T cell receptor beta chains below was sequenced from the same sample in a study of T-cell reconstitution after alpha-beta-depleted transplantation in children (dated by TCRdb to about 2016). The library was produced with PCR. Sequencing was performed on an Illumina HiSeq 2500. TCR libraries were prepared with molecular barcoding, using unique molecular identifiers to normalize TCRbeta repertoire quantification. The raw public reads went through TCRdb reprocessing: fastp at Q25, MiXCR clone calling, in-frame beta chains kept. Rows are unified per CDR3 protein, each entry keeping the most common DNA and genes. This sample gives nearly 200,000 distinct CDR3 sequences in total; just under 6.5% of them show up just once. About 4.3% of the sample is in the top ten clones. What the treatment or condition label conveys for this sample: allogeneic hematopoietic cell transplantation with graft depleted of TCRalphabeta T cells and CD19 B cells.

Sequenced here: PBMCs, sampled before TCRalphabeta/CD19-depleted stem cell transplant. The receptors stem from a girl less than two years old with combined immunodeficiency, due to receive a stem cell transplant.

This clonotype came up many times. The rearrangement links TRBV9 to TRBJ2-7; D perhaps matches TRBD2 (6 bases). CDR3 length equals 14 residues. V lost 3 bases and J 5 bases, leaving 15 bases between the germline ends. Germline V gene lookup returns CDR1 SGDLS and CDR2 YYNGEE. The CDR3 protein is CASSAIGLSDEQYF. CDR3 in DNA: TGTGCCAGCAGCGCGATAGGACTATCAGACGAGCAGTACTTC.

The V call is TRBV20-1, the J call TRBJ2-2; possible D gene TRBD1, 5 bases. This CDR3 has 15 residues. Germline V gene lookup returns CDR1 DFQATT and CDR2 SNEGSKA (reference sequence). V shed 6 bases and J shed 2 bases, with 16 bases lying between them. DNA of the CDR3: TGCAGTGCGACCCAGGGTAGTCATAACACCGGGGAGCTGTTTTTT. Translated, it gives CSATQGSHNTGELFF.

This clonotype was seen many times. This chain connects TRBV11-2 to TRBJ2-3; D gene ambiguous. The CDR3 sequence is 12 residues long. The germline gives CDR1 SGHAT, CDR2 FQNNGV. V was shortened by 2 bases and J by 4 bases, with 4 bases between the two germline ends. The CDR3 DNA sequence: TGTGCCAGCAGCTTATGGGCAGATACGCAGTATTTT. Its protein product is CASSLWADTQYF.

Many counts were recorded for this clonotype. The chain employs TRBV18 and TRBJ2-3; D is possibly TRBD2 (5 bases). The V end lost 1 base, the J end lost 1 base, and 9 bases lay between the germline ends. The germline V gene encodes CDR1 KGHSH and CDR2 LQKENI. The CDR3 sequence is 15 residues long. This CDR3 is CASSPRERGTDTQYF. CDR3 sequence (DNA): TGTGCCAGCTCACCACGGGAGAGGGGCACAGATACGCAGTATTTT.

The table lists this clonotype with many counts. The rearrangement joins TRBV29-1 to TRBJ2-3; TRBD2 matches 9 bases. The CDR3 consists of 13 residues. Per germline, CDR1 SQVTM and CDR2 ANQGSEA. V shed 3 bases, J shed 4 bases, and the junction held 2 bases outside the gene matches. The CDR3 coding sequence is TGCAGCGTTGAGCTAGCGGGGCCAGATACGCAGTATTTT. It is translated as CSVELAGPDTQYF.

This clonotype has at least ten counts. The rearrangement uses TRBV6-2 or TRBV6-3 and TRBJ2-1; the match to TRBD2 covers 11 bases. The germline gives CDR1 MNHEY, CDR2 SVGEGT. The V and J ends lost 6 bases and 10 bases, in that order; junction bases with no gene match: 8. This CDR3 comprises 14 residues. CDR3 loop: CASSVTSGSSEQFF. CDR3 in DNA: TGTGCCAGCAGCGTTACTAGCGGGAGCTCCGAGCAGTTCTTC.

This clonotype was recorded at least ten times. The chain employs TRBV6-2 or TRBV6-3 and TRBJ2-1; 7 nucleotides align to TRBD1. V dropped 10 bases and J dropped 5; count of bases not matched to a gene: 8. The CDR3 runs 13 residues. CDR1 and CDR2 from the germline V gene are MNHEY and SVGEGT. Here the CDR3 DNA reads TGTGCCACCCAAGGGGGCGCCGACAATGAGCAGTTCTTC. Its protein is CATQGGADNEQFF.

This clonotype was seen ten or more times. The rearrangement joins TRBV20-1 to TRBJ2-1; 15 positions agree with TRBD2. Trimming at V came to 1 base and at J to 0 bases, leaving 7 bases not matched to a gene. The CDR3 totals 19 residues. CDR1 and CDR2 (germline): DFQATT, SNEGSKA (reference sequence). The CDR3, as DNA: TGCAGTGCTAGAGGGGGACTAGCGGGAGGCCTAAGCTCCTACAATGAGCAGTTCTTC. Translation gives CSARGGLAGGLSSYNEQFF.

Many counts were recorded for this clonotype. The chain employs TRBV20-1 and TRBJ1-1; perhaps TRBD1 as D (6 bases). CDR1 DFQATT and CDR2 SNEGSKA come from the germline V gene (reference sequence). The CDR3 contains 15 residues. Trimming removed 3 bases at V and 0 bases at J, with 14 bases between. The CDR3 reads CSARKTGWMNTEAFF. The DNA of the CDR3 is TGCAGTGCTAGGAAGACAGGCTGGATGAACACTGAAGCTTTCTTT.

This clonotype was recorded a few times. CDR3 protein: CASSPYEVGRQAFF. For the CDR3, the DNA is TGTGCCAGCAGCCCCTACGAGGTGGGCAGGCAAGCTTTCTTT. The chain employs TRBV3-1 and TRBJ1-1; D not certain. Trimming shortened V by 4 bases and J by 9 bases, and 18 bases separated the two germline ends. The CDR3 runs to 14 residues. The germline CDR1 and CDR2 sequences are LGHDT and YNNKEL (reference sequence).

This clonotype was counted at least ten times. The genes are TRBV29-1 and TRBJ2-7, with 13 nucleotides matching TRBD2. V lost 7 bases, J lost 6 bases, and 6 bases stayed unmatched. Germline lookup yields CDR1 SQVTM and CDR2 ANQGSEA. This CDR3 region has 13 residues. The CDR3 loop is CSAGTSGIGEQYF. DNA of the CDR3: TGCAGCGCCGGGACTAGCGGGATCGGCGAGCAGTACTTC.

The rearrangement joins TRBV19 to TRBJ1-1; 9 bases fit TRBD1. Germline CDR1 LNHDA, CDR2 SQIVND (reference sequence). The V segment lost 5 bases and the J segment 6 bases; nucleotides outside the gene matches: 19. This CDR3 spans 18 amino acids. The CDR3 nucleotides are TGTGCCAGTAGTTTTTTACCTCCGGGACAGGGTTTTCTTGCTGAAGCTTTCTTT. Its translation: CASSFLPPGQGFLAEAFF.